This entry features one TCR beta chain sequence. What this receptor recognizes is not known. No base-level quality is on record; no much larger clone is a single base apart. In the germline V gene (reference sequence), CDR1 corresponds to MNHNY and CDR2 to SVGAGI. The CDR3 contains 13 residues, cysteine and phenylalanine counted. Kept here is only the CDR3 DNA, which spans 39 bases and is read in frame from base 1. Trimming removed 6 bases from V and 3 bases from J, leaving 11 bases between the germline ends. Libraries were built with the immunoSEQ multiplex PCR assay. For most patients, genomic DNA was subjected to high-throughput TCR-beta CDR3 sequencing by Adaptive Biotechnologies. As for the authors' bioinformatics: Adaptive's ImmunoSEQ software was the source of the TCR sequencing data for about 17 patients, while a few other patients were processed with MiXCR and VDJtools. CDR3 nucleotide sequences shared between donor and recipient were removed because their origin could not be assigned. Alloreactive clones required at least 2-fold expansion over unstimulated cells and minimum CFSE-low frequency of 0.002% (template counts) or 0.001% (read counts). Mappable clones were those detected in sequenced pre-transplant spleen, lymph node, or MLR CFSE-low populations of the donor or recipient. Cumulative frequency of alloreactive clones was calculated as a percentage of all sequences weighted by copy number. As stored in TCRdb, this immuneACCESS dataset retains in-frame rearrangements with V and J assigned. A fraction of the clones does not appear; measured against another copy, unresolved V genes explain less than half of the discrepancy, and the remainder lacks a known reason. D and trimming come from the DNA, and the V and J calls and clone size come from that table. Across this sample there are roughly 40,000 clones, with roughly nine tenths seen only once. The ten most abundant clones make up 3.5% to 5% of the sample.

This sample is drawn from a study of graft-versus-host responses after intestinal transplantation (dated by TCRdb to about 2021). Study-wide context: The transplants that recipients received were multivisceral, liver-intestinal, or isolated intestinal. After intestinal transplantation, graft-versus-host and host-versus-graft alloreactive T cell clones were followed in the graft, circulation and bone marrow using bulk TCR-beta CDR3 sequencing. Instead of going to the commercial service, samples from a few later patients were sequenced in-house on an Illumina MiSeq and processed with MiXCR. Alloreactive clones were identified by sequencing pre-transplant mixed lymphocyte reaction products and comparing them with unstimulated pre-transplant donor and recipient T cells. Donor T cell macrochimerism was defined as a peak of at least 4% donor T cells among recipient peripheral blood mononuclear cells. Of the roughly 24 intestinal transplant recipients enrolled in the cohort, one of whom was a retransplant, a few patients without pretransplant specimens were excluded. All recipients received anti-thymocyte globulin induction followed by maintenance tacrolimus and steroids for 3 to 4 years.

Blood samples were collected up to 4 times in the first month after transplant and then at least monthly when available. Summary of the overall study and its limitations: Early after transplant, peak levels of circulating GvH clones were associated with declines in HvG clones. GvH clones were detected in recipient bone marrow, and some of these GvH clones were observed earlier in ileal mucosa or blood, consistent with an intestinal mucosal origin. High GvH to HvG T cell clonal ratios were observed in the allografts of patients with donor T cell macrochimerism. The relatively low number and heterogeneity of intestinal transplant patients limited the conclusions.

The rearrangement combines TRBV6-6 with TRBJ1-2; D gene: possibly TRBD1, on 6 matching bases. Sequencing used PBMCs, obtained 524 days after transplant. The TCR comes from a human patient who received an intestinal transplant, so some T cells may come from the graft donor. The nucleotide sequence is TGTGCCAGCAGCGTACAGGGAGACTATGGCTACACCTTC. Its protein product is CASSVQGDYGYTF.